These T cell receptor beta chains were read from a single sample in a study of vaccination and CD4 T cells after COVID-19. Antigens of these TCRs are unknown. In TCRdb, the PCR reads were re-called with MiXCR into one record per CDR3 protein. Of 10,000 to 11,000 distinct CDR3 sequences listed, about 23% were seen once; the top ten hold around 25%. This specimen was CD4+ T cells from blood, cultured in vitro, taken before SARS-CoV-2 vaccination. These receptors came from a human donor who received a COVID-19 vaccine. The CDR3 runs from the conserved cysteine through the conserved F or W. A D gene is named only where the DNA matches it firmly. Expanded clones get a size class; other rows say once, few or many, or leave the size out.

J gene: TRBJ2-7
D gene: .
V gene: TRBV10-3
clone size: few
CDR3 DNA: TGTGCCATCAGTGAAACGGCAGGGGCGGATCTCTACGAGCAGTACTTC
CDR3 protein: CAISETAGADLYEQYF

J gene: TRBJ1-4
D gene: .
V gene: TRBV30
clone size: .
CDR3 DNA: TGTGCCTGGAGTTGGAAAGGGGGTGAAAAACTGTTTTTT
CDR3 protein: CAWSWKGGEKLFF

J gene: TRBJ1-1
D gene: .
V gene: TRBV6-1
clone size: .
CDR3 DNA: TGTGCCAGCAGTCCTACCGAACTACAGGGTCAGAACACTGAAGCTTTCTTT
CDR3 protein: CASSPTELQGQNTEAFF

J gene: TRBJ1-2
D gene: .
V gene: TRBV6-5
clone size: .
CDR3 DNA: TGTGCCAGCAGTTGCCGAGGGGGGGGAGGCTACACCTTC
CDR3 protein: CASSCRGGGGYTF

J gene: TRBJ2-1
D gene: TRBD1
V gene: TRBV19
clone size: once
CDR3 DNA: TGTGCCAGTAGTATGACAGGGGTTGATAATGAGCAGTTCTTC
CDR3 protein: CASSMTGVDNEQFF

J gene: TRBJ1-2
D gene: TRBD1
V gene: TRBV29-1
clone size: few
CDR3 DNA: TGCAGCGTTGAAGATCGCAGGGACAGGGAGGGAGATGGCTACACCTTC
CDR3 protein: CSVEDRRDREGDGYTF

J gene: TRBJ1-6
D gene: TRBD1
V gene: TRBV25-1
clone size: few
CDR3 DNA: TGTGCCAGCAGTGCCCGGACAGGGGGCTTTTCACCCCTCCACTTT
CDR3 protein: CASSARTGGFSPLHF

J gene: TRBJ2-5
D gene: .
V gene: TRBV20-1
clone size: .
CDR3 DNA: TGCAGTGCTAGACCTGCAGAGATCCGACAAGAGACCCAGTACTTC
CDR3 protein: CSARPAEIRQETQYF

J gene: TRBJ1-2
D gene: .
V gene: TRBV7-2
clone size: .
CDR3 DNA: TGTGCCAGCAGCCACCCCCAGGGTGCAGGCTACACCTTC
CDR3 protein: CASSHPQGAGYTF

J gene: TRBJ2-4
D gene: TRBD1
V gene: TRBV20-1
clone size: medium-sized
CDR3 DNA: TGCAGTGCTAGAGGGGGACAGACACTAGCCAAAAACATTCAGTACTTC
CDR3 protein: CSARGGQTLAKNIQYF

J gene: TRBJ1-4
D gene: TRBD1
V gene: TRBV7-9
clone size: .
CDR3 DNA: TGTGCCAGCAGCTTAGGGGACAGACCGGCGAAACTGTTTTTT
CDR3 protein: CASSLGDRPAKLFF

J gene: TRBJ1-5
D gene: .
V gene: TRBV7-9
clone size: few
CDR3 DNA: TGTGCCAGCAGCTTAGCGGCTGGTCAGCCCCAGCATTTT
CDR3 protein: CASSLAAGQPQHF

J gene: TRBJ1-6
D gene: .
V gene: TRBV7-8
clone size: few
CDR3 DNA: TGTGCCAGCAGGACATTGAGCTCCTATAATTCACCCCTCCACTTT
CDR3 protein: CASRTLSSYNSPLHF

J gene: TRBJ2-2
D gene: TRBD1
V gene: TRBV7-9
clone size: few
CDR3 DNA: TGTGCCAGCAGACTTACGACAGGGTCGGGCACCGGGGAGCTGTTTTTT
CDR3 protein: CASRLTTGSGTGELFF

J gene: TRBJ2-1
D gene: .
V gene: TRBV21-1
clone size: medium-sized
CDR3 DNA: TGTGCCAGCAGCAGCGGGACTAGCGATATGTTAACCTACAATGAGCAGTTCTTC
CDR3 protein: CASSSGTSDMLTYNEQFF

J gene: TRBJ1-2
D gene: .
V gene: TRBV10-2
clone size: few
CDR3 DNA: TGCGCCAGCAGTGAGAACGAGGGAGGCTACACCTTC
CDR3 protein: CASSENEGGYTF

J gene: TRBJ2-2
D gene: TRBD2
V gene: TRBV6-1
clone size: .
CDR3 DNA: TGTGCCAGCAGTGAAGGGCGACTAGCGGGACGCACCGGGGAGCTGTTTTTT
CDR3 protein: CASSEGRLAGRTGELFF

J gene: TRBJ2-3
D gene: TRBD2
V gene: TRBV18
clone size: .
CDR3 DNA: TGTGCCAGCTCACTGACTAGCGGGGGGGCCGGAGGCACAGATACGCAGTATTTT
CDR3 protein: CASSLTSGGAGGTDTQYF

J gene: TRBJ2-7
D gene: TRBD2
V gene: TRBV6-1
clone size: .
CDR3 DNA: TGTGCCAGCAGTCTCCGAAGGGGGACTAGCGCCTACGAGCAGTACTTC
CDR3 protein: CASSLRRGTSAYEQYF

J gene: TRBJ1-1
D gene: .
V gene: TRBV5-1
clone size: few
CDR3 DNA: TGCGCCAGCAGCTTGGTCGACAGGGAAGCTTTCTTT
CDR3 protein: CASSLVDREAFF

J gene: TRBJ2-1
D gene: TRBD1
V gene: TRBV15
clone size: few
CDR3 DNA: TGTGCCACCAGCAGAGAAGGGGTCGGGACAGCGGTCAATGAGCAGTTCTTC
CDR3 protein: CATSREGVGTAVNEQFF

J gene: TRBJ1-1
D gene: .
V gene: TRBV5-1
clone size: .
CDR3 DNA: TGCGCCAGCAGCTTGTTTCGGGCATCGAACACTGAAGCTTTCTTT
CDR3 protein: CASSLFRASNTEAFF

J gene: TRBJ2-2
D gene: TRBD1
V gene: TRBV10-3
clone size: few
CDR3 DNA: TGTGCCATCAGAACCGGGACAGACACCGGGGAGCTGTTTTTT
CDR3 protein: CAIRTGTDTGELFF

J gene: TRBJ1-5
D gene: TRBD1
V gene: TRBV30
clone size: .
CDR3 DNA: TGTGCCTGGTCAGCAGGGGGCGGTCAGCCCCAGCATTTT
CDR3 protein: CAWSAGGGQPQHF

J gene: TRBJ2-5
D gene: TRBD2
V gene: TRBV24-1
clone size: .
CDR3 DNA: TGTGCCACGAGCGGGGGATACCAAGAGACCCAGTACTTC
CDR3 protein: CATSGGYQETQYF

J gene: TRBJ2-5
D gene: TRBD2
V gene: TRBV7-2
clone size: .
CDR3 DNA: TGTGCCAGCAGCCGGGCTGGGGGGGAAAAGACCCAGTACTTC
CDR3 protein: CASSRAGGEKTQYF

J gene: TRBJ2-5
D gene: .
V gene: TRBV11-2
clone size: once
CDR3 DNA: TGTGCCAGCAGCTTATTAGGACAGGGAGGGGAAGAGACCCAGTACTTC
CDR3 protein: CASSLLGQGGEETQYF

J gene: TRBJ1-1
D gene: .
V gene: TRBV2
clone size: few
CDR3 DNA: TGTGCCAGCAGTGAAGTTAGGTTTGATGGGGCTTTCTTT
CDR3 protein: CASSEVRFDGAFF

J gene: TRBJ1-5
D gene: TRBD1
V gene: TRBV6-5
clone size: medium-sized
CDR3 DNA: TGTGCCAGCAGTTACGGGGACAGGTTCGGTCAGCCCCAGCATTTT
CDR3 protein: CASSYGDRFGQPQHF

J gene: TRBJ2-7
D gene: TRBD2
V gene: TRBV20-1
clone size: few
CDR3 DNA: TGCAGTGCTGGGGGACTAGCGGGGGCCGAGCAGTACTTC
CDR3 protein: CSAGGLAGAEQYF

J gene: TRBJ1-1
D gene: TRBD1
V gene: TRBV5-1
clone size: .
CDR3 DNA: TGCGCCAGCAGGGGACAGGGGGCGAACACTGAAGCTTTCTTT
CDR3 protein: CASRGQGANTEAFF